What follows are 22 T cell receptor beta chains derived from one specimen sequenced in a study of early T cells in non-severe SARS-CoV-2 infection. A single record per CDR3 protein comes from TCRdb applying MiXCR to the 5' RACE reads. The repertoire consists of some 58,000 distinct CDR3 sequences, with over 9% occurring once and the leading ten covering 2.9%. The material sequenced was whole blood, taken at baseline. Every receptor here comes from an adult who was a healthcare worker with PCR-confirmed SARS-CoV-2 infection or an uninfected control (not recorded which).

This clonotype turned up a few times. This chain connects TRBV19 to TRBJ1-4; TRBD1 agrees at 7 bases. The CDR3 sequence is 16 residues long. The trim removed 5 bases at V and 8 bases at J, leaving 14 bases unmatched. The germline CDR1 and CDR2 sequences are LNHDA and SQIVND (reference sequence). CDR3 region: CASSGHRGRYLEKLFF. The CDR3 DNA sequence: TGTGCCAGTAGTGGCCACAGGGGACGGTACTTAGAAAAACTGTTTTTT. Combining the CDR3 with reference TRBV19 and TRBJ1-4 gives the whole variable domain DGGITQSPKYLFRKEGQNVTLSCEQNLNHDAMYWYRQDPGQGLRLIYYSQIVNDFQKGDIAEGYSVSREKKESFPLTVTSAQKNPTAFYLCASSGHRGRYLEKLFFGSGTQLSVL.

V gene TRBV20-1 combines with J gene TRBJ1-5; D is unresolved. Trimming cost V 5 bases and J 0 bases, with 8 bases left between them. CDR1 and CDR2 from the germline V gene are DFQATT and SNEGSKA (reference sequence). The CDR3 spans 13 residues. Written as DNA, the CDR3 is TGCAGTGCTCAATTGGGTAGCAATCAGCCCCAGCATTTT. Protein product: CSAQLGSNQPQHF.

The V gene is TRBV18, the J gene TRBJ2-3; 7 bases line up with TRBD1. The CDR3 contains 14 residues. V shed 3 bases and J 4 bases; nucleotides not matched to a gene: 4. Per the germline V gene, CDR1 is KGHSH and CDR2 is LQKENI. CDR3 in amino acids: CASSPQGVADTQYF. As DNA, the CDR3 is TGTGCCAGCTCACCCCAGGGGGTGGCAGATACGCAGTATTTT. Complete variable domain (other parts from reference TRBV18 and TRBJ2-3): NAGVMQNPRHLVRRRGQEARLRCSPMKGHSHVYWYRQLPEEGLKFMVYLQKENIIDESGMPKERFSAEFPKEGPSILRIQQVVRGDSAAYFCASSPQGVADTQYFGPGTRLTVL.

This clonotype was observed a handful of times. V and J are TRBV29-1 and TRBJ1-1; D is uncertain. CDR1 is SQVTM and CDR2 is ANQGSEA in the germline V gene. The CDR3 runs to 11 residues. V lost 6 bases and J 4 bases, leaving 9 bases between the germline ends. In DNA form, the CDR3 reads TGCAGCGTCCCTCTAGGCACTGAAGCTTTCTTT. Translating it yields CSVPLGTEAFF. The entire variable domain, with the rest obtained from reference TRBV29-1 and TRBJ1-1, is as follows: SAVISQKPSRDICQRGTSLTIQCQVDSQVTMMFWYRQQPGQSLTLIATANQGSEATYESGFVIDKFPISRPNLTFSTLTVSNMSPEDSSIYLCSVPLGTEAFFGQGTRLTVV.

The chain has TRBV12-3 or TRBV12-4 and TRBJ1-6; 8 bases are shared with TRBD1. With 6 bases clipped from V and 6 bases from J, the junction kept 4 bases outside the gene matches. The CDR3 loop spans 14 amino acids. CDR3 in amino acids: CASRPDRGNSPLHF. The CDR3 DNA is TGTGCCAGCAGACCCGACAGGGGTAATTCACCCCTCCACTTT.

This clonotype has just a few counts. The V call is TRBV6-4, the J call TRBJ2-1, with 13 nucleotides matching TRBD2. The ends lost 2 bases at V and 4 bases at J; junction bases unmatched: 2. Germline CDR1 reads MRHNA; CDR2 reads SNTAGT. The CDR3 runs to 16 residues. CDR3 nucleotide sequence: TGTGCCAGCAGTGACGAACTAGCGGGGGGGTACAATGAGCAGTTCTTC. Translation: CASSDELAGGYNEQFF.

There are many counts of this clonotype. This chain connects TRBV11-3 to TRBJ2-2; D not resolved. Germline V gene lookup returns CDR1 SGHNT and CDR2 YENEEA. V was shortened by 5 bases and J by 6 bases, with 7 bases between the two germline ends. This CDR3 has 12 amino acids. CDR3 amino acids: CASSGKSGELFF. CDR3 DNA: TGTGCCAGCAGCGGAAAATCCGGGGAGCTGTTTTTT.

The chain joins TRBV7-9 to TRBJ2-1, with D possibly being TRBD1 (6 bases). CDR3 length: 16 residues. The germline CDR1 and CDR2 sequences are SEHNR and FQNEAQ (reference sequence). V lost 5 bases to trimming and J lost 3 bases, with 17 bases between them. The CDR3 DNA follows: TGTGCCAGCAGCCCGCTTTCGGGGACAAACTACAATGAGCAGTTCTTC. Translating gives CASSPLSGTNYNEQFF.

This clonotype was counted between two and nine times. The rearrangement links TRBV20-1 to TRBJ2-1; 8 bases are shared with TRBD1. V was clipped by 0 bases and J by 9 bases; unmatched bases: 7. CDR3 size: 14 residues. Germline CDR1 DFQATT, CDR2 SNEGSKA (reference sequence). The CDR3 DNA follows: TGCAGTGCTAGAGATCTTACAGGGGGAAGTGAGCAGTTCTTC. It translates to CSARDLTGGSEQFF.

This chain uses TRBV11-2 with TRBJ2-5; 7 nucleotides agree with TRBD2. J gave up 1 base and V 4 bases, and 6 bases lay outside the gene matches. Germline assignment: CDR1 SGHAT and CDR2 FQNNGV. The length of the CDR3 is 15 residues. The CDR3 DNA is TGTGCCAGCAGCTACGCGGGGGATCCCCAAGAGACCCAGTACTTC. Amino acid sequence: CASSYAGDPQETQYF. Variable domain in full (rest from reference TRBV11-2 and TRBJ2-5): EAGVAQSPRYKIIEKRQSVAFWCNPISGHATLYWYQQILGQGPKLLIQFQNNGVVDDSQLPKDRFSAERLKGVDSTLKIQPAKLEDSAVYLCASSYAGDPQETQYFGPGTRLLVL.

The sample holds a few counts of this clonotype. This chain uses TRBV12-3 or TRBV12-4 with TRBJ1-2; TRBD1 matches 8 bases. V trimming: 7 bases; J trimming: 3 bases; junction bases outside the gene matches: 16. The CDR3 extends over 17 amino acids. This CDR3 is CASILPPRTGLDYGYTF. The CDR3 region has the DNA TGTGCCAGCATCCTACCCCCCCGGACAGGGCTGGACTATGGCTACACCTTC.

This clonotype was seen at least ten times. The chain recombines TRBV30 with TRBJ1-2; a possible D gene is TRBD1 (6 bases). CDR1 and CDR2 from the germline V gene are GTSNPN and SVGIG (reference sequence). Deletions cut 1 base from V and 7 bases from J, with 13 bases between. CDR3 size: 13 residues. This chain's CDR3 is CAWSAGALLGYTF. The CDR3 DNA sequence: TGTGCCTGGAGTGCAGGGGCGCTTCTTGGCTACACCTTC.

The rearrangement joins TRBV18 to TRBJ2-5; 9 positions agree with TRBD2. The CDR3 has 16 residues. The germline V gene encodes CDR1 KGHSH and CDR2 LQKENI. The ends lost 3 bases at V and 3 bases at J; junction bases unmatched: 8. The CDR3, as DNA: TGTGCCAGCTCACCCAATCAAGCGGGGGGAAAAGAGACCCAGTACTTC. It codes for CASSPNQAGGKETQYF.

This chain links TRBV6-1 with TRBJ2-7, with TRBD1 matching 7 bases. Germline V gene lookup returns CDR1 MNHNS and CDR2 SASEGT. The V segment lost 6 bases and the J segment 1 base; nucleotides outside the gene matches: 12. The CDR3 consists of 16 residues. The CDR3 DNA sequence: TGTGCCAGCAGGAAAGCTCCCGGGACAGCTTCCTACGAGCAGTACTTC. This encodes CASRKAPGTASYEQYF.

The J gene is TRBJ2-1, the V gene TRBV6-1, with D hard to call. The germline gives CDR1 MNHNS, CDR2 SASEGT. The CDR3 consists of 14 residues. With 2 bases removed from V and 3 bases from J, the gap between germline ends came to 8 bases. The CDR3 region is CASSELHSYNEQFF. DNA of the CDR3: TGTGCCAGCAGTGAATTACACAGCTACAATGAGCAGTTCTTC.

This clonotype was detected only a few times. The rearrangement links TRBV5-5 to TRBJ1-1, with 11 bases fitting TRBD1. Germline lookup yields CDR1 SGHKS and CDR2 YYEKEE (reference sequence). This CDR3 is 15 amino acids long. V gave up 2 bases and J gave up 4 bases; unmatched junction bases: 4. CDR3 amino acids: CASSFTGTGGTEAFF. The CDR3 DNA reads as TGTGCCAGCAGCTTTACCGGGACAGGGGGCACTGAAGCTTTCTTT.

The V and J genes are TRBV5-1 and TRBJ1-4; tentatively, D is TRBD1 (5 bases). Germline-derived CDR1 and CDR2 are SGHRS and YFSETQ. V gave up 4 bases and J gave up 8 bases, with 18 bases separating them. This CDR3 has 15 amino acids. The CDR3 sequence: CASSIGTGEGEKLFF. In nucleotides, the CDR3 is TGCGCCAGCAGCATAGGGACGGGCGAAGGGGAAAAACTGTTTTTT.

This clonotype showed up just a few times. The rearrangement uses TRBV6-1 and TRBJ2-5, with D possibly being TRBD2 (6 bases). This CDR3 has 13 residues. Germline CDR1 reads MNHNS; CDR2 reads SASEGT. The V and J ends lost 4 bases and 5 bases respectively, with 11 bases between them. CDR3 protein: CASSGIRGETQYF. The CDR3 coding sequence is TGTGCCAGCAGTGGCATCCGGGGGGAGACCCAGTACTTC.

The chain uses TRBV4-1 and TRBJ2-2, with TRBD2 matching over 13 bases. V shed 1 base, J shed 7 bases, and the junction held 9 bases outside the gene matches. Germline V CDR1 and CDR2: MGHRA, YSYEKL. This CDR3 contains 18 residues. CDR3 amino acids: CASSQVLLAGGPSGELFF. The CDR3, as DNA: TGCGCCAGCAGCCAAGTGTTACTAGCGGGGGGGCCCAGCGGGGAGCTGTTTTTT.

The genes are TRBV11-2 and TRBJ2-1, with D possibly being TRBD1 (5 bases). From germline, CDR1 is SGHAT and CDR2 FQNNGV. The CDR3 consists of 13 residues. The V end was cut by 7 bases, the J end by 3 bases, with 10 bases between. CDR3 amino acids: CASMGPSYNEQFF. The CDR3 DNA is TGTGCCAGCATGGGGCCAAGCTACAATGAGCAGTTCTTC. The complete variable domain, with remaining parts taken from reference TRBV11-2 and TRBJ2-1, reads EAGVAQSPRYKIIEKRQSVAFWCNPISGHATLYWYQQILGQGPKLLIQFQNNGVVDDSQLPKDRFSAERLKGVDSTLKIQPAKLEDSAVYLCASMGPSYNEQFFGPGTRLTVL.

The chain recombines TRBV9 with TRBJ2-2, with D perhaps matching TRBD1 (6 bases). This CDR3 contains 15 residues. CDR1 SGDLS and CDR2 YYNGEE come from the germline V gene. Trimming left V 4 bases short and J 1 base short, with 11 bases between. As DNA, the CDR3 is TGTGCCAGCAGCACCGGACAGATGAACACCGGGGAGCTGTTTTTT. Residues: CASSTGQMNTGELFF.

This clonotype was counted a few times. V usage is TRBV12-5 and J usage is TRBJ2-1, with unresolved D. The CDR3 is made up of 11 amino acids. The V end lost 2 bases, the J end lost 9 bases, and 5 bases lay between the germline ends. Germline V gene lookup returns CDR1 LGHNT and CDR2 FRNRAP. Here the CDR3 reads CASGLYAEQFF. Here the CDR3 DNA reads TGTGCTAGTGGTTTGTACGCTGAGCAGTTCTTC.